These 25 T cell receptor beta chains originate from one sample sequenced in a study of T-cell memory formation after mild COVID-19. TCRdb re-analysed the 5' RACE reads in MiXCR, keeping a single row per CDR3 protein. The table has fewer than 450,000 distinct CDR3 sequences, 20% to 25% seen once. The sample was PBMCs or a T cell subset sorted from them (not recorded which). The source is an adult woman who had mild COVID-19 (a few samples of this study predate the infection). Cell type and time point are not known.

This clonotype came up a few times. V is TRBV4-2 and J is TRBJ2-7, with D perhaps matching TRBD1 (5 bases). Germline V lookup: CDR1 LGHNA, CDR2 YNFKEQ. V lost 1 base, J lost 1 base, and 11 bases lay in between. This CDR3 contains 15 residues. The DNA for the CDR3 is TGTGCCAGCAGCCAAGCTGAGACAGCATCCTACGAGCAGTACTTC. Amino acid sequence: CASSQAETASYEQYF.

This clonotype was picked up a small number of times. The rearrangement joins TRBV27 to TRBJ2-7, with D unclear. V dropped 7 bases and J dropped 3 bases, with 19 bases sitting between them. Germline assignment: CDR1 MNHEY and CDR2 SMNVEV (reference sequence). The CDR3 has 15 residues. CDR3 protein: CASKKTSHGLYEQYF. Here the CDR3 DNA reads TGTGCCAGCAAGAAAACTTCCCACGGCCTCTACGAGCAGTACTTC.

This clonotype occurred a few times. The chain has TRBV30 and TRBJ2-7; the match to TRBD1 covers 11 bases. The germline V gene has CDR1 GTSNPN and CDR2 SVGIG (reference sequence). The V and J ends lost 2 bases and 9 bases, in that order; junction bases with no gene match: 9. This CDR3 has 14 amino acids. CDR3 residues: CAWSSGTGGGSQYF. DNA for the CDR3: TGTGCCTGGAGTTCCGGGACAGGGGGTGGATCGCAGTACTTC.

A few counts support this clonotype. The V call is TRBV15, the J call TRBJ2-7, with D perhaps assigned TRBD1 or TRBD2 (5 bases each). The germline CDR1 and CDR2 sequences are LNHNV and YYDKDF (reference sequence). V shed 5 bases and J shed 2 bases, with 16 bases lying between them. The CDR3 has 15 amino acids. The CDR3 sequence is CATSGSGTGTYEQYF. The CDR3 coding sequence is TGTGCCACCAGCGGCTCCGGGACCGGGACCTACGAGCAGTACTTC.

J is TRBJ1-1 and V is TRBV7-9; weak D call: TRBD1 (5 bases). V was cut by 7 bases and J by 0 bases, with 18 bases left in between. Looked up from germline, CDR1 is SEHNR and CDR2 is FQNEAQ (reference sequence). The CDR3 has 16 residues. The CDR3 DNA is TGTGCCAGCACCCGGTGGCAGGGTGGAATGAACACTGAAGCTTTCTTT. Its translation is CASTRWQGGMNTEAFF.

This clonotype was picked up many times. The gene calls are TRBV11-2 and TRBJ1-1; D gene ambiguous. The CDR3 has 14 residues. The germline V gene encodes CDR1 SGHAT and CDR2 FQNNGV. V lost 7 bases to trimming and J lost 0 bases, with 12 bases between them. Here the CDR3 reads CASTLSQLNTEAFF. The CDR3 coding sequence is TGTGCCAGCACCTTGTCCCAGTTGAACACTGAAGCTTTCTTT.

CDR3 loop: CASSSGTGRSYEQYF. Here the CDR3 DNA reads TGTGCCAGCAGCTCTGGGACGGGTCGCTCCTACGAGCAGTACTTC. J is TRBJ2-7 and V is TRBV7-6; D might be TRBD1 or TRBD2, each matching 5 bases. This CDR3 contains 15 residues. The V gene lost 4 bases and the J gene lost 0 bases, with 13 bases spanning the gap. From germline, CDR1 is SGHVS and CDR2 FNYEAQ.

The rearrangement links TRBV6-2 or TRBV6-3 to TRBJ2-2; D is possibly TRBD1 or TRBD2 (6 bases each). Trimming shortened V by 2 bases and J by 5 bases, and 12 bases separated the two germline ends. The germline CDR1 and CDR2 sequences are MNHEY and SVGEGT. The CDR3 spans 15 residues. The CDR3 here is CASSYGGLDTGELFF. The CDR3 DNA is TGTGCCAGCAGTTACGGGGGGCTGGATACCGGGGAGCTGTTTTTT.

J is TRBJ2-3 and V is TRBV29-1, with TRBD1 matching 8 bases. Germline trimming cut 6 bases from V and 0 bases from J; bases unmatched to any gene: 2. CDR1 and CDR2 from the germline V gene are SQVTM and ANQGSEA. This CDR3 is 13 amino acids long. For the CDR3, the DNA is TGCAGCGTCAGGGACAGGAGCACAGATACGCAGTATTTT. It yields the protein CSVRDRSTDTQYF.

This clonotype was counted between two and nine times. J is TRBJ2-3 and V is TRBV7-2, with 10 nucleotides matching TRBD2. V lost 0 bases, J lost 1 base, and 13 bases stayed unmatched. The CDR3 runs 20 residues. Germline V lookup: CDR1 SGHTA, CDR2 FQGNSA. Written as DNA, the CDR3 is TGTGCCAGCAGCTTAGCGGCCAGGAGGACTAGCGGACTGGGCACAGATACGCAGTATTTT. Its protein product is CASSLAARRTSGLGTDTQYF.

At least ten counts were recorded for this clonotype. CDR3 sequence: CSASAPGLAGHEQFF. The CDR3 DNA sequence: TGCAGTGCTAGTGCACCGGGACTAGCGGGCCATGAGCAGTTCTTC. The rearrangement links TRBV20-1 to TRBJ2-1; 12 bases fit TRBD2. There are 15 residues in the CDR3. Germline V gene lookup returns CDR1 DFQATT and CDR2 SNEGSKA (reference sequence). V was clipped by 3 bases and J by 8 bases; unmatched bases: 8.

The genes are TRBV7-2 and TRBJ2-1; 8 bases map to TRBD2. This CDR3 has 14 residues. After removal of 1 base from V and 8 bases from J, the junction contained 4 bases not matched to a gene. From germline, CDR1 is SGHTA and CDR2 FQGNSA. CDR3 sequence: CASSLDPSGYEQFF. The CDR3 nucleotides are TGTGCCAGCAGCTTAGATCCTAGCGGGTATGAGCAGTTCTTC. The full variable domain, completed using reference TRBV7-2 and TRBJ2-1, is GAGVSQSPSNKVTEKGKDVELRCDPISGHTALYWYRQSLGQGLEFLIYFQGNSAPDKSGLPSDRFSAERTGGSVSTLTIQRTQQEDSAVYLCASSLDPSGYEQFFGPGTRLTVL.

CDR3 bases: TGCGCCAGCAGCCGCGAACCTAGCGGGCCTAGCACAGATACGCAGTATTTT. Residues: CASSREPSGPSTDTQYF. The rearrangement uses TRBV4-1 and TRBJ2-3, with 8 bases that match TRBD2. Unmatched junction bases numbered 9, after V lost 4 bases and J lost 0 bases. Germline CDR1 MGHRA, CDR2 YSYEKL. This CDR3 is 17 amino acids long.

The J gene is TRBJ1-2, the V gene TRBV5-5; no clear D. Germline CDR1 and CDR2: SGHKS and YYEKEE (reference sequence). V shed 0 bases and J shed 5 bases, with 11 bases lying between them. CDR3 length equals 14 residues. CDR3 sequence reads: CASSLGGAGYGYTF. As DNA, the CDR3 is TGTGCCAGCAGCTTGGGAGGCGCCGGGTATGGCTACACCTTC.

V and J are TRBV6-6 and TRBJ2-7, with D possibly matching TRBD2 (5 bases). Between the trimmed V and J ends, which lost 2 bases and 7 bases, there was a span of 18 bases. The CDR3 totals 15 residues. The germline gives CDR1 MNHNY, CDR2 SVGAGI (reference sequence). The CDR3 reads CASSYEDLLTGEQYF. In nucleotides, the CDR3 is TGTGCCAGCAGTTACGAAGACTTACTGACGGGAGAGCAGTACTTC.

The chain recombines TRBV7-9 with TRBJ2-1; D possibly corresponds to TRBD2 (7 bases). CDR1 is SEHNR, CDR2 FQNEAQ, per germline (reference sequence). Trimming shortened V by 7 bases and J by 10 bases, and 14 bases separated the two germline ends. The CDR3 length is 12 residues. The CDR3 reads CASTPRGAEQFF. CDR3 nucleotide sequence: TGTGCCAGCACCCCCCGGGGGGCAGAGCAGTTCTTC. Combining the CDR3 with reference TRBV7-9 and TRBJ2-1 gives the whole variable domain DTGVSQNPRHKITKRGQNVTFRCDPISEHNRLYWYRQTLGQGPEFLTYFQNEAQLEKSRLLSDRFSAERPKGSFSTLEIQRTEQGDSAMYLCASTPRGAEQFFGPGTRLTVL.

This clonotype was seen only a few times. The CDR3 coding sequence is TGTGCCACCAGCGCTGGACAGGGGGCTGGAGAGACCCAGTACTTC. It codes for CATSAGQGAGETQYF. The V and J genes are TRBV15 and TRBJ2-5, with 11 bases lining up with TRBD1. CDR3 length equals 15 residues. Trimming cost V 5 bases and J 4 bases; bases outside gene matches: 6. Germline CDR1 and CDR2: LNHNV and YYDKDF (reference sequence).

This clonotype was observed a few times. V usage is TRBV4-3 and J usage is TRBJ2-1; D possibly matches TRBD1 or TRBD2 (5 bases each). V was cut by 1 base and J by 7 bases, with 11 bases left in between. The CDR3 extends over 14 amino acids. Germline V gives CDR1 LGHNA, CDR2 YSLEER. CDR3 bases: TGCGCCAGCAGCCAAGTTATTGGGGGAAATGAGCAGTTCTTC. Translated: CASSQVIGGNEQFF.

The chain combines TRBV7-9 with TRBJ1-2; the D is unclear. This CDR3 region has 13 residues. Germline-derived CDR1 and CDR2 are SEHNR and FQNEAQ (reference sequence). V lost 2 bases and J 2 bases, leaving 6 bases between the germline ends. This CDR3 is CASSLLINYGYTF. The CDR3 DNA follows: TGTGCCAGCAGCTTACTAATAAACTATGGCTACACCTTC.

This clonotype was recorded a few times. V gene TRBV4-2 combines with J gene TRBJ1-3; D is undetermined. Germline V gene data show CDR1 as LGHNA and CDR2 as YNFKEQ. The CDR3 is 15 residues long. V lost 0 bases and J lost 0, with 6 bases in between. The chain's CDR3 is CASSQELSSGNTIYF. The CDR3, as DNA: TGTGCCAGCAGCCAAGAACTGAGCTCTGGAAACACCATATATTTT.

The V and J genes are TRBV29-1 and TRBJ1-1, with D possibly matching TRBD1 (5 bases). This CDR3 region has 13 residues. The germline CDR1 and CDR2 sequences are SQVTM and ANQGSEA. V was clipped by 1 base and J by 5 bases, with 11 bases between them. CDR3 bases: TGCAGCGTTGAAGGCCTCAAGGGGACTGAAGCTTTCTTT. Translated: CSVEGLKGTEAFF.

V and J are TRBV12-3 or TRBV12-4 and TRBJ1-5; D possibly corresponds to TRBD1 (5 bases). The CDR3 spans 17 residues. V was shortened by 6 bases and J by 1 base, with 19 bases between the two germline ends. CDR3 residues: CASSPWGSGGSNQPQHF. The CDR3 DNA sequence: TGTGCCAGCAGCCCCTGGGGCAGCGGGGGGAGCAATCAGCCCCAGCATTTT.

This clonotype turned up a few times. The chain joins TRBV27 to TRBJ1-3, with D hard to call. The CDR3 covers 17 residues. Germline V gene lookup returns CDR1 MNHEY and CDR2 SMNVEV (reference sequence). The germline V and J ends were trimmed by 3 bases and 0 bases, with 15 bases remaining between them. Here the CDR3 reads CASSFSYLFCSGNTIYF. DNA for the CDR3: TGTGCCAGCAGTTTCAGCTACCTATTTTGCTCTGGAAACACCATATATTTT.

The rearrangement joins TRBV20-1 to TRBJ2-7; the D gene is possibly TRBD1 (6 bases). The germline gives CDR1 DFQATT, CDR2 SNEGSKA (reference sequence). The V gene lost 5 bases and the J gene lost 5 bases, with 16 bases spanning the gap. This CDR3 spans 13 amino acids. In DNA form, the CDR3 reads TGCAGTGCTGACAGGACAGATTTGGACGAGCAGTACTTC. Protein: CSADRTDLDEQYF.

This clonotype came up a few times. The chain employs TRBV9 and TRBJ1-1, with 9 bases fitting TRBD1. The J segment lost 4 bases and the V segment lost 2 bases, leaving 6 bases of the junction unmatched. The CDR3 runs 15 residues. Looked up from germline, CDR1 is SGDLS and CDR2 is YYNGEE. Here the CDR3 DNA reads TGTGCCAGCAGCGTGACGGGACAGGGAATCACTGAAGCTTTCTTT. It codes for CASSVTGQGITEAFF. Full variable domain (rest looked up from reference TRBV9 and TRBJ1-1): DSGVTQTPKHLITATGQRVTLRCSPRSGDLSVYWYQQSLDQGLQFLIQYYNGEERAKGNILERFSAQQFPDLHSELNLSSLELGDSALYFCASSVTGQGITEAFFGQGTRLTVV.